The clone carrying this T cell receptor (beta chain) was counted between two and nine times. The sample is drawn from a study of human T cells and chemical hapten exposure. TCRdb re-called the 5' RACE reads with MiXCR, one entry per CDR3 protein. The sample has some 150,000 distinct CDR3 sequences, 4.1% seen once. RNA extraction used unfractionated whole blood as the source of total RNA. Germline loops: CDR1 SQVTM, CDR2 ANQGSEA. The CDR3 is 12 residues long. Trimming removed 3 bases from V and 9 bases from J, with 13 bases in between. This receptor was taken from a female donor in good health. The chain employs TRBV29-1 and TRBJ2-3; perhaps TRBD1 as D (6 bases). The CDR3 coding sequence is TGCAGCGTTGAGCCGGACAGTTACACGCAGTATTTT. Its protein product is CSVEPDSYTQYF.